This T cell receptor (beta chain) appears in the sequencing data of a study of blood T cell repertoires in COVID-19 (dated by TCRdb to 2019 to 2021). Describing the broader study: Samples from collaborators originated in the United States, Italy and Spain and spanned both the acute and convalescent phases of COVID-19. The samples were drawn from the first 160 participants of the ongoing ImmuneRACE study and from some 1,300 subjects provided by 6 global collaborators. Sample metadata almost always included a de-identified subject ID, COVID-19 status, age in years and sex. The material from the prospective study consisted of cDNA or gDNA derived from T cells, B-cell-depleted T cells, or PBMCs. Subjects who had been exposed to COVID-19, were actively infected with it, or had recovered from it provided the deeply sampled blood TCRbeta repertoires that made up the dataset. A freely available public database, intended as a resource for researchers studying the immune response to SARS-CoV-2, is where the repertoires were released. Where HLA class I and class II types were available, the types were taken from metadata supplied by the sample provider, not from assay-based typing.

For this clone: The target of this receptor is not known. Within one base of it there is no much larger clone, and no base qualities were kept.

Study-wide conclusions, independent of this receptor: Clinical and demographic metadata were provided uncurated, with the amount varying by source and participant.

The germline V gene specifies KGHDR as CDR1 and SFDVKD as CDR2. Between the V and J ends, shortened by 4 bases and 6 bases respectively, the junction contains 5 bases. Reading from cysteine to phenylalanine, the CDR3 counts 11 amino acids. The kept DNA is CDR3 alone, 33 bases in frame from the first base. TCRbeta CDR3 regions were amplified from genomic DNA by means of the immunoSEQ Assay, a bias-controlled multiplex PCR. On the authors' methods: The number of nucleated cells in each sample was estimated by amplification of reference gene primers within the assay. To quantify the absolute abundance of each unique TCRbeta CDR3 rearrangement, sequence reads were collapsed and filtered. Productive Simpson clonality was computed per sample as the square root of Simpson's diversity index over productive rearrangements. TCRdb mirrors the immuneACCESS table, restricted to in-frame sequences. Some clones are absent from its copies; in checked studies, under half trace to an unresolved V gene, and the reason for the others is unknown. The V and J calls and clone size were taken over from that table, and D and trimming were inferred from the DNA. Recorded for this sample are approximately 29,000 clones; approximately 93% of them occurred a single time. Roughly 0.8% of the sample belongs to the ten largest clones.

One collaborating source in Seattle enrolled patients while the patients were actively infected and followed the patients over time throughout the course of disease. Whole blood was collected in K2EDTA tubes by collaborating institutions according to the institutions' own protocols. For TCRbeta analysis, collaborators shipped samples in one of three forms: frozen whole blood, isolated PBMCs, or DNA extracted from either of those sample types. The sequencing input was peripheral blood. The TCR originated in a woman between 65 and 79 years old with COVID-19, enrolled during active disease. Recombination linked TRBV24-1 to TRBJ1-2; the best D guess is TRBD1, with 5 bases matching. The nucleotide sequence is TGTGCCACCAGTGAAGGGGATGGCTACACCTTC. This encodes CATSEGDGYTF.